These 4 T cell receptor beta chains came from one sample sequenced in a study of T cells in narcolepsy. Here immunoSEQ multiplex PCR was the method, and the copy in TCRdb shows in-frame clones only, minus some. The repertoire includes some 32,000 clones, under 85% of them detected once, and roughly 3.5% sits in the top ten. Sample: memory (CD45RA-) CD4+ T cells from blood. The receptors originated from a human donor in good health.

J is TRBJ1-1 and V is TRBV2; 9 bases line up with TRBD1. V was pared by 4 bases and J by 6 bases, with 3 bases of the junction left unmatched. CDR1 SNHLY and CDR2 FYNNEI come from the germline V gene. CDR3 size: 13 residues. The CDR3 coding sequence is TGTGCCAGCAGTGGGGACAGGGACGCTGAAGCTTTCTTT. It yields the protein CASSGDRDAEAFF.

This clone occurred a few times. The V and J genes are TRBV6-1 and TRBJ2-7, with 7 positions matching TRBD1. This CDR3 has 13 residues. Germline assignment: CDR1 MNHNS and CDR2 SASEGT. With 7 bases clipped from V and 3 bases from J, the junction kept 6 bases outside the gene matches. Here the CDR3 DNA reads TGTGCCAGCAATATGGGACAGTACTACGAGCAGTACTTC. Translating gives CASNMGQYYEQYF.

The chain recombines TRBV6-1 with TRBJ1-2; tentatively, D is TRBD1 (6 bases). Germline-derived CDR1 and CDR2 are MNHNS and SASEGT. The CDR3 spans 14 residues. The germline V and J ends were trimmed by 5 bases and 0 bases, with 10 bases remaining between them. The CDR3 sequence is CASSQGTANYGYTF. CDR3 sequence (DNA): TGTGCCAGCAGTCAGGGGACGGCTAACTATGGCTACACCTTC.

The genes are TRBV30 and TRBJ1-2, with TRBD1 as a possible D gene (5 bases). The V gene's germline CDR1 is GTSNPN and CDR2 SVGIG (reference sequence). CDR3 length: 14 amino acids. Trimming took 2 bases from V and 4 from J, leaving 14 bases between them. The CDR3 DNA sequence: TGTGCCTGGAGTAGGGGTCAACAGCTCTATGGCTACACCTTC. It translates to CAWSRGQQLYGYTF.